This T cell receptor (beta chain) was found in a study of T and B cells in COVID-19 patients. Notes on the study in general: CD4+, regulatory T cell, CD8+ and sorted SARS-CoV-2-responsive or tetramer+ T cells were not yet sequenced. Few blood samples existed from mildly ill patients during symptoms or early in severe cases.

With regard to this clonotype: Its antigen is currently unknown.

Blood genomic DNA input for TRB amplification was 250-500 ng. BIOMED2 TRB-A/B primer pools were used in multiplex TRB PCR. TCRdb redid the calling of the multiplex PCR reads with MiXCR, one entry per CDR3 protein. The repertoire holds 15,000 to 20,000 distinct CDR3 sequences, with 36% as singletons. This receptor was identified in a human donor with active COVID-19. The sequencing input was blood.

CDR3 sequence reads: CSVGDSSGNTIYF. The CDR3 DNA is TGCAGCGTCGGAGACAGCTCTGGAAACACCATATATTTT. The J gene is TRBJ1-3, the V gene TRBV29-1; D possibly corresponds to TRBD1 (5 bases). The V and J ends lost 6 bases and 0 bases respectively, with 9 bases between them. The CDR3 is 13 residues long. Germline assignment: CDR1 SQVTM and CDR2 ANQGSEA.